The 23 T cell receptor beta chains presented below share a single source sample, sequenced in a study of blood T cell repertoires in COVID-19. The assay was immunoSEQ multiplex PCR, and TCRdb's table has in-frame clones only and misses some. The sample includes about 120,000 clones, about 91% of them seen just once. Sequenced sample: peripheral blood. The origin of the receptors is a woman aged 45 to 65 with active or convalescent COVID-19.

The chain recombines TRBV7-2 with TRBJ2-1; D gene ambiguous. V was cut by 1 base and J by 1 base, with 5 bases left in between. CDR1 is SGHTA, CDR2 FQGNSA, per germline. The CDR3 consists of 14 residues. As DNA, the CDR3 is TGTGCCAGCAGCTTAGACACGTCCTACAATGAGCAGTTCTTC. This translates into CASSLDTSYNEQFF. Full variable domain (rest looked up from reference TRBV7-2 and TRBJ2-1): GAGVSQSPSNKVTEKGKDVELRCDPISGHTALYWYRQSLGQGLEFLIYFQGNSAPDKSGLPSDRFSAERTGGSVSTLTIQRTQQEDSAVYLCASSLDTSYNEQFFGPGTRLTVL.

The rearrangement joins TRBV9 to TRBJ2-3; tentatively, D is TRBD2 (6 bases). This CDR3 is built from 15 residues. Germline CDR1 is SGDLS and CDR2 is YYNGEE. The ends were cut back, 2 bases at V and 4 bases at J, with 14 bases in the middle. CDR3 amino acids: CASSVGTHSPDTQYF. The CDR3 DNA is TGTGCCAGCAGCGTCGGGACTCATAGTCCAGATACGCAGTATTTT. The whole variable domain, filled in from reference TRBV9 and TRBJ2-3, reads DSGVTQTPKHLITATGQRVTLRCSPRSGDLSVYWYQQSLDQGLQFLIQYYNGEERAKGNILERFSAQQFPDLHSELNLSSLELGDSALYFCASSVGTHSPDTQYFGPGTRLTVL.

Here the CDR3 DNA reads TGTGCCAGCAGGGTCCTTCTAGAGAACACTGAAGCTTTCTTT. This encodes CASRVLLENTEAFF. The chain has TRBV27 and TRBJ1-1; the D is unclear. This CDR3 has 14 amino acids. V shed 6 bases and J shed 1 base, with 12 bases lying between them. Germline CDR1 MNHEY, CDR2 SMNVEV (reference sequence).

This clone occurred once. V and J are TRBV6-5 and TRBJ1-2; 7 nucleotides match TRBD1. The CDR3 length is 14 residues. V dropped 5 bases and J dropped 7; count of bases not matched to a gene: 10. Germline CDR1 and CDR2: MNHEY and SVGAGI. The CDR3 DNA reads TGTGCCAGCAGTCGCACCACCCGACAGGGTGGCTACACCTTC. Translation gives CASSRTTRQGGYTF.

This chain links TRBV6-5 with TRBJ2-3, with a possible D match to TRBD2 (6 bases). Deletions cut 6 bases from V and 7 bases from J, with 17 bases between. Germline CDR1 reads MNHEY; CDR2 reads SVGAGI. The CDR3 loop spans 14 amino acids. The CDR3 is CASRGTGGSYTQYF. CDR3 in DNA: TGTGCCAGCAGGGGAACTGGGGGGAGTTATACGCAGTATTTT.

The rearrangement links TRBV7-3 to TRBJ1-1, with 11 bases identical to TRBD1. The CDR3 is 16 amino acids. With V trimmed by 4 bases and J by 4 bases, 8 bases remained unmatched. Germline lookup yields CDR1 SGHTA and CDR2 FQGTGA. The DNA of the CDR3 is TGTGCCAGCAGCTCATCCGGGACAGGGGGTAGCACTGAAGCTTTCTTT. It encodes CASSSSGTGGSTEAFF.

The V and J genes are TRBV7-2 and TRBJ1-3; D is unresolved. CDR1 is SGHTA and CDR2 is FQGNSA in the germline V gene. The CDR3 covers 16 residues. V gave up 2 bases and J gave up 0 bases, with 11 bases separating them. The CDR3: CASSLSGVISGNTIYF. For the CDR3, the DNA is TGTGCCAGCAGCTTATCCGGGGTTATCTCTGGAAACACCATATATTTT.

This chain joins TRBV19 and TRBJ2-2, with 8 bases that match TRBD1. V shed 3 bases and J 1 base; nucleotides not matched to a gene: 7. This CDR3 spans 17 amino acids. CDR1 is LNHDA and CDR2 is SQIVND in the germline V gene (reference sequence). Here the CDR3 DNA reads TGTGCCAGTAGTATTCTTCCTGGGACAGGGAACACCGGGGAGCTGTTTTTT. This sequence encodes CASSILPGTGNTGELFF.

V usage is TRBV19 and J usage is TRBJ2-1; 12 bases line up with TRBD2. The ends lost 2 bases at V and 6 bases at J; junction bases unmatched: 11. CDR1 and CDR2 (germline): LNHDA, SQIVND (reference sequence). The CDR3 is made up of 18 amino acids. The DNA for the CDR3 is TGTGCCAGTAGTATATCCCCTAGCGGGAGGGCCGTCAGCAATGAGCAGTTCTTC. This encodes CASSISPSGRAVSNEQFF.

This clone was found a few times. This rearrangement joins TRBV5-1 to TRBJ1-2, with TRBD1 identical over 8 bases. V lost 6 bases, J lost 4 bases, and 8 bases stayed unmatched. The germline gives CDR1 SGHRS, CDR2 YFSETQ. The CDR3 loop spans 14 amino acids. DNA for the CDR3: TGCGCCAGCACCTCCGGACAGGGTACCTATGGCTACACCTTC. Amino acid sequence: CASTSGQGTYGYTF.

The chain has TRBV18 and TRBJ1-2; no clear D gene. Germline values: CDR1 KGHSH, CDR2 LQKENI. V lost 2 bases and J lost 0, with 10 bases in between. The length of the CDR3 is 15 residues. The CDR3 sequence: CASSPTSRTNYGYTF. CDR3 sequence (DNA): TGTGCCAGCTCACCAACTTCCAGGACTAACTATGGCTACACCTTC.

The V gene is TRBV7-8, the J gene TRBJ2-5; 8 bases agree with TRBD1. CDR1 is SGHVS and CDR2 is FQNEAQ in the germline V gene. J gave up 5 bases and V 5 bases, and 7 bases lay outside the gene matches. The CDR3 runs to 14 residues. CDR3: CASSLLTGGETQYF. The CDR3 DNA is TGTGCCAGCAGCCTCCTTACAGGGGGGGAGACCCAGTACTTC.

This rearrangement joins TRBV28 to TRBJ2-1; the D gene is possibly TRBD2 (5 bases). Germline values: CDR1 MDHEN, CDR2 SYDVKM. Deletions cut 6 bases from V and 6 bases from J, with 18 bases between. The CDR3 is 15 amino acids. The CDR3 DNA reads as TGTGCCAGCAGCTCCGGTTTTGAGGGTCTCAATGAGCAGTTCTTC. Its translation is CASSSGFEGLNEQFF.

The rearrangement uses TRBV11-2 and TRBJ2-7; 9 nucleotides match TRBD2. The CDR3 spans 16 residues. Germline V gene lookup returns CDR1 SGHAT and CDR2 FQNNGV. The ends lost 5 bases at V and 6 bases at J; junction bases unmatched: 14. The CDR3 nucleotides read TGTGCCAGCAGCCCCCGGGGTAGCGGGAGATCTGGCGAGCAGTACTTC. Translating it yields CASSPRGSGRSGEQYF.

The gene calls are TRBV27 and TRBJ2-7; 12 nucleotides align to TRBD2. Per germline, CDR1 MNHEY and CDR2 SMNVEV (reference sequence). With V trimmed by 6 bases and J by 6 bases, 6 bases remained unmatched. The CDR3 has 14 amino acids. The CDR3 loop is CASSKRLAGVEQYF. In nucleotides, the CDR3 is TGTGCCAGCAGCAAACGACTAGCGGGAGTCGAGCAGTACTTC.

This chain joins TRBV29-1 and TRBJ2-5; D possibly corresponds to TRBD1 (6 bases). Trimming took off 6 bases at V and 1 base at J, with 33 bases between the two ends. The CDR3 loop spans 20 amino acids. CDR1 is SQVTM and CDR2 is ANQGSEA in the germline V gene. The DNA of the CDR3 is TGCAGCGTCAAGACAGGCGAGTTACGCCAAGCAAACCTGGCCCAAGAGACCCAGTACTTC. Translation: CSVKTGELRQANLAQETQYF. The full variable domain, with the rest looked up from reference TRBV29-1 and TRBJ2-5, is SAVISQKPSRDICQRGTSLTIQCQVDSQVTMMFWYRQQPGQSLTLIATANQGSEATYESGFVIDKFPISRPNLTFSTLTVSNMSPEDSSIYLCSVKTGELRQANLAQETQYFGPGTRLLVL.

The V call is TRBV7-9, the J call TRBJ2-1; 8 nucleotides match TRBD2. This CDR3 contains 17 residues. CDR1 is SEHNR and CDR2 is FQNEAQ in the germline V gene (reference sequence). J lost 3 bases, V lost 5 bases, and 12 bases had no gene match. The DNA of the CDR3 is TGTGCCAGCAGCCCCGACCCTCCGGGACTAGACTACAATGAGCAGTTCTTC. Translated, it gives CASSPDPPGLDYNEQFF. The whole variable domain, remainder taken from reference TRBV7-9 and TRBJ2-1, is DTGVSQNPRHKITKRGQNVTFRCDPISEHNRLYWYRQTLGQGPEFLTYFQNEAQLEKSRLLSDRFSAERPKGSFSTLEIQRTEQGDSAMYLCASSPDPPGLDYNEQFFGPGTRLTVL.

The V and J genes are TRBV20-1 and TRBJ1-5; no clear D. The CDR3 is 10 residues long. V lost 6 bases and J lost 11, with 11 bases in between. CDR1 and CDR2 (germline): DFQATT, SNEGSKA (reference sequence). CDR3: CSADRGAQHF. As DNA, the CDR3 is TGCAGTGCAGATCGGGGTGCCCAGCATTTT.

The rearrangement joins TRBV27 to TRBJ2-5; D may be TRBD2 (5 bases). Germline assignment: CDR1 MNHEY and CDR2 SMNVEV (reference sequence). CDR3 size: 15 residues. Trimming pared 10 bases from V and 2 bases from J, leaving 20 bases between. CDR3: CATYPDGLSQETQYF. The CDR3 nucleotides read TGTGCCACCTACCCCGATGGACTCTCACAAGAGACCCAGTACTTC.

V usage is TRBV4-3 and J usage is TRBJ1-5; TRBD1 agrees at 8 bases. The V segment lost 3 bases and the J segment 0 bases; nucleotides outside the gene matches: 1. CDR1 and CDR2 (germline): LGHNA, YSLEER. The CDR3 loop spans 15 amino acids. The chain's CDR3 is CASSQTGASNQPQHF. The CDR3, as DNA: TGCGCCAGCAGCCAGACAGGGGCTAGCAATCAGCCCCAGCATTTT.

CDR3 residues: CASSYWASSYNEQFF. In DNA, the CDR3 is TGTGCCAGCAGTTACTGGGCGAGCTCCTACAATGAGCAGTTCTTC. The rearrangement links TRBV6-6 to TRBJ2-1; D uncertain. The CDR3 has 15 amino acids. Germline-derived CDR1 and CDR2 are MNHNY and SVGAGI (reference sequence). V dropped 1 base and J dropped 0 bases, with 7 bases sitting between them.

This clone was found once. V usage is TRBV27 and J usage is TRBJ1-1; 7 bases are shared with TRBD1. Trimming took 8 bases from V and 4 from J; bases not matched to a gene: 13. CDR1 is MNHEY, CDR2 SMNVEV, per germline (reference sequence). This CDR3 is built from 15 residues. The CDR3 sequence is CASLWSKGAVTEAFF. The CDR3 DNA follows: TGTGCCAGCCTATGGTCTAAGGGGGCTGTCACTGAAGCTTTCTTT.

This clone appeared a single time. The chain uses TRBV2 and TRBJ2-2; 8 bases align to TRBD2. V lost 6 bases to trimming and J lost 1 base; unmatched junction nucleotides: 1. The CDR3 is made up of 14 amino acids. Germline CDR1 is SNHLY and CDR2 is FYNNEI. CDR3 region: CASRGLVNTGELFF. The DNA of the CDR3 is TGTGCCAGCAGGGGACTAGTGAACACCGGGGAGCTGTTTTTT.